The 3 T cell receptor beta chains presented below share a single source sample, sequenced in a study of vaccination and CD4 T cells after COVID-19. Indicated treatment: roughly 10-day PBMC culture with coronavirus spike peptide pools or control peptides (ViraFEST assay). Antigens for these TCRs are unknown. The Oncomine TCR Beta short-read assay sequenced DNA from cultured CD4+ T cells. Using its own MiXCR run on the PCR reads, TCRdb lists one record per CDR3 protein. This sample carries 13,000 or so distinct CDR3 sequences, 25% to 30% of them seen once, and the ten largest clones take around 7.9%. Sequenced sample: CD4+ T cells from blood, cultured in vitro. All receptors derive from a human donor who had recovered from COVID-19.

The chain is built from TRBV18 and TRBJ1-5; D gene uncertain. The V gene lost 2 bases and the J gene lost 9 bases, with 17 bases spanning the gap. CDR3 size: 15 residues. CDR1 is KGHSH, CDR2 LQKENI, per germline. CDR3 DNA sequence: TGTGCCAGCTCACCAGTAAAGGCGGAGTATGGGCCCCAGCATTTT. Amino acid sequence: CASSPVKAEYGPQHF.

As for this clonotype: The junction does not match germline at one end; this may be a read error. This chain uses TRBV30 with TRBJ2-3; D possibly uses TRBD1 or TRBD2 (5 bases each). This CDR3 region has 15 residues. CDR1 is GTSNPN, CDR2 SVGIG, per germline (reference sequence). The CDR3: CAWSTGTALKDTRYF. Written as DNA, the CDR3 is TGTGCCTGGAGTACCGGGACCGCCCTAAAAGATACGCGGTATTTT.

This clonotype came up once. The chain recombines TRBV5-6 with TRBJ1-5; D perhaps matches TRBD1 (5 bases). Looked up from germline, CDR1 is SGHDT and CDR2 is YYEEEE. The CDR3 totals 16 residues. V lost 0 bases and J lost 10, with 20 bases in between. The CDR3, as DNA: TGTGCCAGCAGCTTGGGGGGCGGGGGAGTAAGTAGCCCCCAGCATTTT. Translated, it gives CASSLGGGGVSSPQHF. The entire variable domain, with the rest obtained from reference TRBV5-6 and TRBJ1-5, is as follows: DAGVTQSPTHLIKTRGQQVTLRCSPKSGHDTVSWYQQALGQGPQFIFQYYEEEERQRGNFPDRFSGHQFPNYSSELNVNALLLGDSALYLCASSLGGGGVSSPQHFGDGTRLSIL.